Shown below are 22 T cell receptor beta chains from a single sample sequenced in a study of early T cells in non-severe SARS-CoV-2 infection. TCRdb passed the 5' RACE reads through MiXCR, listing each CDR3 protein once. The sample carries approximately 43,000 distinct CDR3 sequences, roughly 7.1% recorded once. The sequencing sample was made of whole blood. These receptors were obtained from an adult who was a healthcare worker with PCR-confirmed SARS-CoV-2 infection or an uninfected control (not recorded which).

This clonotype was seen ten or more times. DNA of the CDR3: TGTGCCTTTGGGGCCAACGTCCTGACTTTC. Its translation is CAFGANVLTF. V is TRBV6-1 and J is TRBJ2-6; D is unclear. Germline V gene lookup returns CDR1 MNHNS and CDR2 SASEGT. V was trimmed by 11 bases and J by 3 bases, leaving 2 bases between them. This CDR3 is 10 amino acids long.

This clonotype showed up many times. V is TRBV20-1 and J is TRBJ1-1; 10 positions agree with TRBD1. From germline, CDR1 is DFQATT and CDR2 SNEGSKA (reference sequence). V shed 1 base, J shed 4 bases, and the junction held 3 bases outside the gene matches. The CDR3 covers 14 residues. The DNA for the CDR3 is TGCAGTGCTAGAGCGGGACAGGGGACCACTGAAGCTTTCTTT. This translates into CSARAGQGTTEAFF.

V is TRBV10-3 and J is TRBJ1-4, with 8 bases matching TRBD1. CDR1 is ENHRY, CDR2 SYGVKD, per germline. The CDR3 extends over 14 amino acids. Trimming removed 11 bases from V and 7 bases from J; junction bases left unmatched: 12. The DNA of the CDR3 is TGTGCCTCCTACTCCGGGACAGGTGGTGAAAAACTGTTTTTT. The encoded protein is CASYSGTGGEKLFF.

In this sample, this clonotype turned up many times. The CDR3 loop reads CAISDNFRNYGYTF. Written as DNA, the CDR3 is TGTGCCATCAGTGACAATTTCCGTAACTATGGCTACACCTTC. The chain recombines TRBV10-3 with TRBJ1-2; no reliable D call. This CDR3 spans 14 amino acids. V lost 3 bases and J lost 1, with 9 bases in between. Germline loops: CDR1 ENHRY, CDR2 SYGVKD.

This clonotype occurred a few times. The rearrangement uses TRBV7-6 and TRBJ2-1; TRBD1 or TRBD2 may be the D gene (5 bases each). This CDR3 contains 12 residues. Trimming took 8 bases from V and 4 from J, leaving 9 bases between them. In germline, CDR1 is SGHVS, CDR2 FNYEAQ. The CDR3 loop reads CASGGPYNEQFF. In DNA form, the CDR3 reads TGTGCCAGCGGGGGACCGTACAATGAGCAGTTCTTC.

This clonotype was detected ten times or more. The rearrangement links TRBV18 to TRBJ2-5, with D perhaps TRBD2 (6 bases). V lost 3 bases to trimming and J lost 4 bases, with 12 bases between them. CDR3 length: 14 residues. Germline lookup yields CDR1 KGHSH and CDR2 LQKENI. The CDR3 sequence: CASSPGGEGETQYF. For the CDR3, the DNA is TGTGCCAGCTCACCGGGCGGGGAAGGAGAGACCCAGTACTTC.

This clonotype has just a few counts. The chain combines TRBV29-1 with TRBJ1-3; D is unresolved. Germline values: CDR1 SQVTM, CDR2 ANQGSEA. The V end lost 4 bases, the J end lost 4 bases, and 14 bases lay between the germline ends. This CDR3 has 14 residues. The CDR3 reads CSVGVAGTGNTIYF. The CDR3 DNA follows: TGCAGCGTTGGGGTCGCGGGAACGGGAAACACCATATATTTT.

CDR3: CASSGGDRAEQYF. The CDR3 DNA reads TGTGCCAGCTCGGGCGGCGACAGGGCCGAGCAGTACTTC. This chain links TRBV18 with TRBJ2-7; 7 nucleotides match TRBD1. CDR1 is KGHSH, CDR2 LQKENI, per germline. The V segment lost 6 bases and the J segment 6 bases; nucleotides outside the gene matches: 8. The CDR3 length is 13 residues.

This clonotype occurred many times. The V call is TRBV21-1, the J call TRBJ1-3. TRBV21-1 is classified as a pseudogene. The CDR3 totals 13 residues. For the CDR3, the DNA is TGTGCCACCTCAGGGAGGTCTGGAAACACCATATATTTT. This codes for CATSGRSGNTIYF.

This sequence joins TRBV3-1 and TRBJ1-1; D is ambiguous. CDR3 size: 14 residues. Germline loops: CDR1 LGHDT, CDR2 YNNKEL (reference sequence). Trimming took 1 base from V and 1 from J, leaving 7 bases between them. CDR3 in DNA: TGTGCCAGCAGCCAAGGGGTGAAGAACACTGAAGCTTTCTTT. It translates to CASSQGVKNTEAFF.

This clonotype has just a few counts. The rearrangement uses TRBV19 and TRBJ2-3, with D possibly TRBD1 on 7 matching bases. Trimming pared 3 bases from V and 2 bases from J, leaving 15 bases between. CDR3 length equals 16 residues. Germline V gene lookup returns CDR1 LNHDA and CDR2 SQIVND (reference sequence). CDR3 DNA: TGTGCCAGTAGTATTGGAGGGACAGCGGCCACAGATACGCAGTATTTT. It is translated as CASSIGGTAATDTQYF.

This clonotype was found many times. The CDR3 reads CASSFGGRDTGELFF. CDR3 nucleotides: TGTGCCAGCAGTTTCGGGGGCCGTGACACCGGGGAGCTGTTTTTT. The chain is built from TRBV28 and TRBJ2-2; TRBD1 or TRBD2 may be the D gene (6 bases each). CDR1 MDHEN and CDR2 SYDVKM come from the germline V gene. The CDR3 is 15 amino acids. With 3 bases removed from V and 3 bases from J, the gap between germline ends came to 11 bases.

The sample holds many counts of this clonotype. The chain joins TRBV10-2 to TRBJ1-5, with D uncertain. CDR1 WSHSY and CDR2 SAAADI come from the germline V gene. The V end lost 6 bases, the J end lost 8 bases, and 11 bases lay between the germline ends. The CDR3 runs 12 residues. The CDR3 coding sequence is TGCGCCAGCAGCTTAGCCGAGGAGCCCCAGCATTTT. Residues: CASSLAEEPQHF.

The CDR3 DNA reads as TGTGCCAGCTCACCTAAGAGGACTGAAAACACTGAAGCTTTCTTT. Translation: CASSPKRTENTEAFF. The chain couples TRBV18 to TRBJ1-1; D is uncertain. Germline V gives CDR1 KGHSH, CDR2 LQKENI. The CDR3 contains 15 residues. V lost 3 bases and J 2 bases, leaving 13 bases between the germline ends.

This clonotype was observed at least ten times. The chain combines TRBV11-2 with TRBJ1-1; D uncertain. The V end was cut by 2 bases, the J end by 0 bases, with 7 bases between. There are 14 residues in the CDR3. Germline V lookup: CDR1 SGHAT, CDR2 FQNNGV. CDR3 region: CASSLYGLNTEAFF. CDR3 sequence (DNA): TGTGCCAGCAGCTTATACGGGTTGAACACTGAAGCTTTCTTT.

V is TRBV7-8 and J is TRBJ1-1; D is undetermined. Germline V lookup: CDR1 SGHVS, CDR2 FQNEAQ. The V gene lost 0 bases and the J gene lost 0 bases, with 14 bases spanning the gap. The CDR3 has 17 residues. CDR3 in DNA: TGTGCCAGCAGCTTAGCTTCAGGAGCCGAAATGAACACTGAAGCTTTCTTT. It specifies CASSLASGAEMNTEAFF.

The rearrangement uses TRBV12-3 or TRBV12-4 and TRBJ2-7; no clear D. The CDR3 is 12 residues long. V was pared by 6 bases and J by 3 bases, with 9 bases between. In DNA, the CDR3 is TGTGCCAGCAGCCGCGGAAGCTACGAGCAGTACTTC. Translating gives CASSRGSYEQYF.

This sequence joins TRBV5-1 and TRBJ2-2; D remains ambiguous. Germline lookup yields CDR1 SGHRS and CDR2 YFSETQ. V lost 4 bases and J lost 3, with 13 bases in between. The CDR3 is 15 residues long. The CDR3 DNA follows: TGCGCCAGCAGCCTGTCCAGATTTGACACCGGGGAGCTGTTTTTT. It yields the protein CASSLSRFDTGELFF.

CDR3 in DNA: TGTGCCAGCAGCACCAGGGCGACCTATGGCTACACCTTC. Protein: CASSTRATYGYTF. J is TRBJ1-2 and V is TRBV7-8; perhaps TRBD1 as D (5 bases). The V gene's germline CDR1 is SGHVS and CDR2 FQNEAQ. V was trimmed by 5 bases and J by 4 bases, leaving 11 bases between them. The CDR3 is 13 amino acids.

This clonotype has just a few counts. The gene calls are TRBV6-2 or TRBV6-3 and TRBJ1-2, with D maybe TRBD1 (6 bases). Trimming took off 5 bases at V and 6 bases at J, with 16 bases between the two ends. The CDR3 extends over 14 amino acids. Per germline, CDR1 MNHEY and CDR2 SVGEGT. The CDR3 reads CASSRTAGANGYTF. The CDR3 DNA follows: TGTGCCAGCAGTAGAACGGCGGGGGCTAATGGCTACACCTTC.

The chain carries TRBV5-1 and TRBJ2-3; D ambiguous. Trimming left V 0 bases short and J 0 bases short, with 5 bases between. There are 14 residues in the CDR3. In germline, CDR1 is SGHRS, CDR2 YFSETQ. Written as DNA, the CDR3 is TGCGCCAGCAGCTTGGCCCGCAGCACAGATACGCAGTATTTT. This sequence encodes CASSLARSTDTQYF.

The J gene is TRBJ1-2, the V gene TRBV10-3; D gene unclear. The CDR3 spans 12 residues. Germline loops: CDR1 ENHRY, CDR2 SYGVKD. V dropped 10 bases and J dropped 1 base, with 10 bases sitting between them. CDR3 nucleotide sequence: TGTGCCACCCGACCGGATAACTATGGCTACACCTTC. This gives the protein CATRPDNYGYTF.